Below, 32 T cell receptor beta chains from the same sample are listed, as sequenced in a study of blood T cell repertoires in COVID-19. Clones were sequenced by immunoSEQ multiplex PCR, and TCRdb holds only the in-frame ones, with some missing. The sample yields 10,000 to 14,000 clones, roughly 88% seen once. The sequencing sample was made of peripheral blood. These receptors originate from a human donor in a cohort sampled during active COVID-19.

CDR3 residues: CASSLSVPGNTIYF. The DNA of the CDR3 is TGTGCCAGCAGCTTGTCCGTCCCTGGAAACACCATATATTTT. This chain links TRBV5-5 with TRBJ1-3, with no clear D. Per germline, CDR1 SGHKS and CDR2 YYEKEE (reference sequence). V was cut by 1 base and J by 2 bases, with 7 bases left in between. This CDR3 is built from 14 residues. Variable domain in full (rest from reference TRBV5-5 and TRBJ1-3): DAGVTQSPTHLIKTRGQQVTLRCSPISGHKSVSWYQQVLGQGPQFIFQYYEKEERGRGNFPDRFSARQFPNYSSELNVNALLLGDSALYLCASSLSVPGNTIYFGEGSWLTVV.

This CDR3 is CASSVVGASGTPNTGELFF. The CDR3 nucleotides read TGTGCCAGCAGCGTAGTTGGGGCTAGCGGGACCCCGAACACCGGGGAGCTGTTTTTT. V usage is TRBV9 and J usage is TRBJ2-2; TRBD2 aligns across 9 bases. The germline V gene has CDR1 SGDLS and CDR2 YYNGEE. V was pared by 0 bases and J by 0 bases, with 9 bases of the junction left unmatched. The CDR3 runs 19 residues. The full variable domain, completed using reference TRBV9 and TRBJ2-2, is DSGVTQTPKHLITATGQRVTLRCSPRSGDLSVYWYQQSLDQGLQFLIQYYNGEERAKGNILERFSAQQFPDLHSELNLSSLELGDSALYFCASSVVGASGTPNTGELFFGEGSRLTVL.

The genes are TRBV11-1 and TRBJ1-2; no clear D. CDR1 is SGHAT and CDR2 is FQDESV in the germline V gene (reference sequence). This CDR3 has 14 amino acids. V shed 1 base and J shed 3 bases, with 9 bases lying between them. In DNA, the CDR3 is TGTGCCAGCAGCTTAGTTTCCGGGGACTATGGCTACACCTTC. This gives the protein CASSLVSGDYGYTF.

The gene calls are TRBV2 and TRBJ1-1; tentative D call: TRBD1 (5 bases). The CDR3 runs 14 residues. Germline CDR1 is SNHLY and CDR2 is FYNNEI. V shed 1 base and J shed 7 bases, with 13 bases lying between them. The CDR3 bases are TGTGCCAGCAGTGAAGGGGGCGTTGGGTTTGAAGCTTTCTTT. Its translation is CASSEGGVGFEAFF. The entire variable domain, with the rest obtained from reference TRBV2 and TRBJ1-1, is as follows: EPEVTQTPSHQVTQMGQEVILRCVPISNHLYFYWYRQILGQKVEFLVSFYNNEISEKSEIFDDQFSVERPDGSNFTLKIRSTKLEDSAMYFCASSEGGVGFEAFFGQGTRLTVV.

This chain connects TRBV29-1 to TRBJ1-2; D might be TRBD1 (5 bases). Trimming left V 1 base short and J 6 bases short, with 15 bases between. Per the germline V gene, CDR1 is SQVTM and CDR2 is ANQGSEA. The CDR3 spans 14 residues. CDR3 coding DNA: TGCAGCGTTGAAGCTGGACGGGGGTGGGATGGCTACACCTTC. Translating gives CSVEAGRGWDGYTF. Filled out from reference TRBV29-1 and TRBJ1-2, the complete variable domain reads SAVISQKPSRDICQRGTSLTIQCQVDSQVTMMFWYRQQPGQSLTLIATANQGSEATYESGFVIDKFPISRPNLTFSTLTVSNMSPEDSSIYLCSVEAGRGWDGYTFGSGTRLTVV.

The rearrangement uses TRBV6-5 and TRBJ1-1; 8 positions match TRBD1. Trimming took 6 bases from V and 2 from J; bases not matched to a gene: 5. CDR1 and CDR2 (germline): MNHEY, SVGAGI. The CDR3 sequence is 14 residues long. Written as DNA, the CDR3 is TGTGCCAGCAGGAGGGGACAGGCTAACACTGAAGCTTTCTTT. This translates into CASRRGQANTEAFF.

This clone was seen more than once but under ten times. V gene TRBV11-2 combines with J gene TRBJ1-1; the match to TRBD1 covers 8 bases. Losses at the gene ends were 4 bases for V and 3 bases for J; bases not matched to a gene: 4. The CDR3 sequence is 14 residues long. Germline V gene lookup returns CDR1 SGHAT and CDR2 FQNNGV. The CDR3 DNA reads as TGTGCCAGCAGCTCACAGGGACAGGACACTGAAGCTTTCTTT. It encodes CASSSQGQDTEAFF.

J is TRBJ2-7 and V is TRBV4-3; D is possibly TRBD1 (6 bases). Trimming took 4 bases from V and 0 from J, leaving 13 bases between them. Germline V gives CDR1 LGHNA, CDR2 YSLEER. The CDR3 sequence is 15 residues long. CDR3 bases: TGCGCCAGCAGCCCTCGGACAGACCTCTCCTACGAGCAGTACTTC. Translation: CASSPRTDLSYEQYF.

The V gene is TRBV24-1, the J gene TRBJ2-3; 8 nucleotides align to TRBD2. Germline V gene data show CDR1 as KGHDR and CDR2 as SFDVKD. This CDR3 region has 14 residues. Trimming removed 7 bases from V and 1 base from J; junction bases left unmatched: 3. The DNA of the CDR3 is TGTGCCACCAGCGGACTAGCAGGCACAGATACGCAGTATTTT. Amino acids: CATSGLAGTDTQYF.

The J gene is TRBJ2-7, the V gene TRBV3-1 (or the pseudogene TRBV3-2); 10 bases line up with TRBD2. V shed 3 bases and J 2 bases; nucleotides not matched to a gene: 7. This CDR3 is 16 amino acids long. Germline V gene sequence: CDR1 LGHDT, CDR2 YNNKEL (reference sequence). CDR3 region: CASSHNFGLAAYEQYF. In DNA form, the CDR3 reads TGTGCCAGCAGCCATAATTTTGGACTAGCGGCCTACGAGCAGTACTTC.

V is TRBV7-2 and J is TRBJ2-3; tentatively, D is TRBD2 (6 bases). The ends were cut back, 5 bases at V and 0 bases at J, with 9 bases in the middle. CDR1 and CDR2 (germline): SGHTA, FQGNSA. The CDR3 has 14 residues. The CDR3 sequence is CASSQAGSTDTQYF. The DNA for the CDR3 is TGTGCCAGCAGCCAAGCGGGTAGCACAGATACGCAGTATTTT. Together with reference TRBV7-2 and TRBJ2-3, the CDR3 gives the full variable domain: GAGVSQSPSNKVTEKGKDVELRCDPISGHTALYWYRQSLGQGLEFLIYFQGNSAPDKSGLPSDRFSAERTGGSVSTLTIQRTQQEDSAVYLCASSQAGSTDTQYFGPGTRLTVL.

V and J are TRBV5-1 and TRBJ1-2; 12 bases line up with TRBD1. Germline V lookup: CDR1 SGHRS, CDR2 YFSETQ. V shed 4 bases, J shed 4 bases, and the junction held 11 bases outside the gene matches. This CDR3 comprises 17 residues. CDR3: CASSRSGTGGVGYGYTF. The CDR3 nucleotides read TGCGCCAGCAGCCGCTCCGGGACAGGGGGCGTAGGCTATGGCTACACCTTC.

The gene calls are TRBV5-8 and TRBJ1-5; 7 bases line up with TRBD1. Germline V gene data show CDR1 as SGHTS and CDR2 as YDEGEE. The length of the CDR3 is 15 residues. The junction had 0 bases not matched to a gene; V was cut back by 0 bases and J by 0 bases. CDR3 sequence (DNA): TGTGCCAGCAGCTTGGGGGACAGTAGCAATCAGCCCCAGCATTTT. Translated, it gives CASSLGDSSNQPQHF. Variable domain in full (rest from reference TRBV5-8 and TRBJ1-5): EAGVTQSPTHLIKTRGQQATLRCSPISGHTSVYWYQQALGLGLQFLLWYDEGEERNRGNFPPRFSGRQFPNYSSELNVNALELEDSALYLCASSLGDSSNQPQHFGDGTRLSIL.

V is TRBV11-2 and J is TRBJ1-2; the match to TRBD1 covers 8 bases. This CDR3 comprises 13 residues. Losses at the gene ends were 3 bases for V and 7 bases for J; bases not matched to a gene: 4. Germline CDR1 is SGHAT and CDR2 is FQNNGV. The CDR3 region has the DNA TGTGCCAGCAGCTTTCAGGGGGCGGGTGGCTACACCTTC. Amino acid sequence: CASSFQGAGGYTF. Based on the CDR3 plus reference TRBV11-2 and TRBJ1-2, the full variable domain is EAGVAQSPRYKIIEKRQSVAFWCNPISGHATLYWYQQILGQGPKLLIQFQNNGVVDDSQLPKDRFSAERLKGVDSTLKIQPAKLEDSAVYLCASSFQGAGGYTFGSGTRLTVV.

The chain uses TRBV7-6 and TRBJ2-5, with D perhaps matching TRBD2 (7 bases). Trimming shortened V by 3 bases and J by 5 bases, and 19 bases separated the two germline ends. This CDR3 contains 16 residues. Per germline, CDR1 SGHVS and CDR2 FNYEAQ. The CDR3 sequence is CASSFGAGAVRETQYF. The CDR3, as DNA: TGTGCCAGCAGCTTTGGCGCGGGGGCTGTTCGGGAGACCCAGTACTTC. Full variable domain (outside the CDR3, taken from reference TRBV7-6 and TRBJ2-5): GAGVSQSPRYKVTKRGQDVALRCDPISGHVSLYWYRQALGQGPEFLTYFNYEAQQDKSGLPNDRFSAERPEGSISTLTIQRTEQRDSAMYRCASSFGAGAVRETQYFGPGTRLLVL.

The chain joins TRBV9 to TRBJ2-3; 7 nucleotides line up with TRBD2. The CDR3 is 14 amino acids. CDR1 is SGDLS, CDR2 YYNGEE, per germline. V lost 6 bases and J lost 3; bases outside the gene matches: 7. The CDR3 region has the DNA TGTGCCAGCACCGGGGAGGGTTTGACAGATACGCAGTATTTT. This codes for CASTGEGLTDTQYF. Together with reference TRBV9 and TRBJ2-3, the CDR3 gives the full variable domain: DSGVTQTPKHLITATGQRVTLRCSPRSGDLSVYWYQQSLDQGLQFLIQYYNGEERAKGNILERFSAQQFPDLHSELNLSSLELGDSALYFCASTGEGLTDTQYFGPGTRLTVL.

This chain connects TRBV11-3 to TRBJ2-1; 7 bases are shared with TRBD2. J was trimmed by 0 bases and V by 5 bases; bases with no gene match: 10. The CDR3 covers 17 residues. From germline, CDR1 is SGHNT and CDR2 YENEEA. The CDR3 nucleotides read TGTGCCAGCAGCCGGGGAGGGAGCGGGAACTCCTACAATGAGCAGTTCTTC. This codes for CASSRGGSGNSYNEQFF.

This CDR3 is CASSSTSGDKETQYF. CDR3 DNA sequence: TGTGCCAGCAGCTCGACTAGCGGGGACAAAGAGACCCAGTACTTC. This sequence joins TRBV5-4 and TRBJ2-5; TRBD2 aligns across 11 bases. V lost 3 bases, J lost 3 bases, and 4 bases stayed unmatched. The CDR3 is made up of 15 amino acids. The germline CDR1 and CDR2 sequences are SGHNT and YYREEE (reference sequence).

V gene TRBV14 combines with J gene TRBJ2-5, with D hard to call. Germline V gives CDR1 SGHDN, CDR2 FVKESK. The CDR3 contains 16 residues. V shed 2 bases and J shed 2 bases, with 15 bases lying between them. CDR3 bases: TGTGCCAGCAGCCAAAGAAGACTCACGAAACAAGAGACCCAGTACTTC. It specifies CASSQRRLTKQETQYF. Full variable domain (remainder filled in from reference TRBV14 and TRBJ2-5): EAGVTQFPSHSVIEKGQTVTLRCDPISGHDNLYWYRRVMGKEIKFLLHFVKESKQDESGMPNNRFLAERTGGTYSTLKVQPAELEDSGVYFCASSQRRLTKQETQYFGPGTRLLVL.

The chain has TRBV5-4 and TRBJ2-7, with 9 bases aligning to TRBD2. The ends lost 3 bases at V and 3 bases at J; junction bases unmatched: 10. The CDR3 extends over 16 amino acids. Germline V gives CDR1 SGHNT, CDR2 YYREEE (reference sequence). The CDR3 DNA reads as TGTGCCAGCAGCTCCCCTTCTAGCGGGGTTTTCTACGAGCAGTACTTC. It specifies CASSSPSSGVFYEQYF.

The rearrangement uses TRBV4-3 and TRBJ1-6; D is uncertain. Germline V gene lookup returns CDR1 LGHNA and CDR2 YSLEER. V was trimmed by 4 bases and J by 2 bases, leaving 15 bases between them. The CDR3 spans 17 residues. This chain's CDR3 is CASSRGRVKPYNSPLHF. CDR3 DNA sequence: TGCGCCAGCAGCCGAGGGCGGGTAAAGCCCTATAATTCACCCCTCCACTTT.

The chain uses TRBV28 and TRBJ2-1; possibly TRBD1 for D (6 bases). V lost 3 bases and J 10 bases, leaving 19 bases between the germline ends. The germline V gene has CDR1 MDHEN and CDR2 SYDVKM. The CDR3 spans 15 residues. The DNA of the CDR3 is TGTGCCAGCAGTTTCTCAAGAGTCGACAGGAGGGAGCAGTTCTTC. Encoded protein: CASSFSRVDRREQFF.

J is TRBJ2-3 and V is TRBV3-1 (or the pseudogene TRBV3-2); the D is unclear. V was trimmed by 1 base and J by 0 bases, leaving 11 bases between them. From germline, CDR1 is LGHDT and CDR2 YNNKEL (reference sequence). This CDR3 region has 16 residues. CDR3 in amino acids: CASSQGLGRSTDTQYF. The CDR3, as DNA: TGTGCCAGCAGCCAAGGGTTAGGCAGGAGCACAGATACGCAGTATTTT.

CDR3 sequence reads: CATSRAQGPDQPQHF. The DNA for the CDR3 is TGTGCCACCAGCAGAGCACAGGGCCCCGATCAGCCCCAGCATTTT. The rearrangement uses TRBV15 and TRBJ1-5; possibly TRBD1 for D (6 bases). Per the germline V gene, CDR1 is LNHNV and CDR2 is YYDKDF (reference sequence). The ends were cut back, 1 base at V and 5 bases at J, with 12 bases in the middle. The CDR3 consists of 15 residues.

This chain joins TRBV10-2 and TRBJ2-7, with 10 nucleotides matching TRBD2. The germline V gene has CDR1 WSHSY and CDR2 SAAADI. The J segment lost 4 bases and the V segment lost 6 bases, leaving 6 bases of the junction unmatched. The CDR3 runs to 14 residues. DNA for the CDR3: TGCGCCAGCAGCGGAGCGGGGGGGTCGTACGAGCAGTACTTC. This encodes CASSGAGGSYEQYF.

The chain couples TRBV7-3 to TRBJ1-3; perhaps TRBD1 as D (5 bases). The V end was cut by 5 bases, the J end by 0 bases, with 11 bases between. The CDR3 totals 15 residues. The germline V gene has CDR1 SGHTA and CDR2 FQGTGA. CDR3 in amino acids: CASSPGSSSGNTIYF. The CDR3 region has the DNA TGTGCCAGCAGCCCAGGGTCCAGCTCTGGAAACACCATATATTTT.

V and J are TRBV5-6 and TRBJ2-1, with 8 bases matching TRBD2. The CDR3 loop spans 15 amino acids. In germline, CDR1 is SGHDT, CDR2 YYEEEE. V lost 0 bases and J lost 4; bases outside the gene matches: 3. CDR3: CASSLVSGGYNEQFF. For the CDR3, the DNA is TGTGCCAGCAGCTTGGTATCGGGGGGGTACAATGAGCAGTTCTTC.

V is TRBV4-1 and J is TRBJ1-5; 7 bases match TRBD1. Looked up from germline, CDR1 is MGHRA and CDR2 is YSYEKL. Trimming cost V 5 bases and J 0 bases; bases outside gene matches: 10. CDR3 length: 17 residues. CDR3 protein: CASSSRHQGGSNQPQHF. The CDR3 nucleotides read TGCGCCAGCAGCTCACGACACCAGGGGGGTAGCAATCAGCCCCAGCATTTT.

The chain uses TRBV7-3 and TRBJ1-6, with D perhaps matching TRBD1 (6 bases). V was clipped by 6 bases and J by 7 bases, with 10 bases between them. The CDR3 contains 13 residues. From germline, CDR1 is SGHTA and CDR2 FQGTGA. This CDR3 is CASSIDRNSPLHF. The CDR3 nucleotides read TGTGCCAGCAGTATAGACAGGAATTCACCCCTCCACTTT.

CDR3 residues: CASSPGTASYNEQFF. The CDR3 DNA sequence: TGTGCCAGCAGCCCCGGGACAGCCTCCTACAATGAGCAGTTCTTC. J is TRBJ2-1 and V is TRBV5-5, with 7 positions matching TRBD1. CDR1 is SGHKS and CDR2 is YYEKEE in the germline V gene (reference sequence). The CDR3 contains 15 residues. V shed 4 bases, J shed 0 bases, and the junction held 4 bases outside the gene matches. The whole variable domain, remainder taken from reference TRBV5-5 and TRBJ2-1, is DAGVTQSPTHLIKTRGQQVTLRCSPISGHKSVSWYQQVLGQGPQFIFQYYEKEERGRGNFPDRFSARQFPNYSSELNVNALLLGDSALYLCASSPGTASYNEQFFGPGTRLTVL.

The CDR3 DNA sequence: TGTGCCACCAGTGACGGTTCTACTAACTATGGCTACACCTTC. Translating gives CATSDGSTNYGYTF. The rearrangement uses TRBV24-1 and TRBJ1-2; no definite D call. The CDR3 runs 14 residues. CDR1 is KGHDR, CDR2 SFDVKD, per germline. The ends were cut back, 4 bases at V and 0 bases at J, with 8 bases in the middle.

The V and J genes are TRBV14 and TRBJ2-7; tentatively, D is TRBD2 (6 bases). Germline V gene data show CDR1 as SGHDN and CDR2 as FVKESK. This CDR3 spans 16 amino acids. The V gene lost 5 bases and the J gene lost 3 bases, with 20 bases spanning the gap. CDR3 in amino acids: CASSLRWGGNHYEQYF. In DNA, the CDR3 is TGTGCCAGCAGCTTGAGGTGGGGCGGGAACCACTACGAGCAGTACTTC.